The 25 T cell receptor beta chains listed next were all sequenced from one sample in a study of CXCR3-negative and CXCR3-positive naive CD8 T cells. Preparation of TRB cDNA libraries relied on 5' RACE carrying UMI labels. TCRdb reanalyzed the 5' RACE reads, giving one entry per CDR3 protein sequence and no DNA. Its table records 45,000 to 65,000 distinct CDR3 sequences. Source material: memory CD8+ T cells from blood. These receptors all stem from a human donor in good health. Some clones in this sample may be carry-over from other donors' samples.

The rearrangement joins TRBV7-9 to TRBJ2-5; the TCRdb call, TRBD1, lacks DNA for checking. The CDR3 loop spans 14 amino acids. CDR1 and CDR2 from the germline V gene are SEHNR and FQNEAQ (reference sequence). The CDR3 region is CASSPGTQQETQYF.

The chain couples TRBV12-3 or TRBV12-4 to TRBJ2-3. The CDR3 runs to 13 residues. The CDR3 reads CASSLTYTDTQYF.

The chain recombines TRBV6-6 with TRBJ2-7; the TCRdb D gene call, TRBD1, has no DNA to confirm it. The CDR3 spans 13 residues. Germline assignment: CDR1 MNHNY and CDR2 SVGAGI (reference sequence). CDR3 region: CASGPTGAYEQYF.

This CDR3 reads CSVEGLAGGKAYEQYF. The chain recombines TRBV29-1 with TRBJ2-7; the TCRdb call, TRBD2, lacks DNA for checking. CDR1 and CDR2 from the germline V gene are SQVTM and ANQGSEA. The CDR3 consists of 16 residues.

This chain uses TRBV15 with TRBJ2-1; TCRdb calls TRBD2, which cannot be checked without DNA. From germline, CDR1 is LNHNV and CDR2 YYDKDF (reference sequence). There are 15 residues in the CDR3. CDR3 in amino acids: CATSSGPSRSDEQFF.

The CDR3 protein is CASSLEGLAGDEQFF. V gene TRBV5-1 combines with J gene TRBJ2-1; TCRdb returns TRBD2, unconfirmable since there is no DNA. This CDR3 is built from 15 residues. Germline CDR1 reads SGHRS; CDR2 reads YFSETQ. The full variable domain, rest sourced from reference TRBV5-1 and TRBJ2-1, is KAGVTQTPRYLIKTRGQQVTLSCSPISGHRSVSWYQQTPGQGLQFLFEYFSETQRNKGNFPGRFSGRQFSNSRSEMNVSTLELGDSALYLCASSLEGLAGDEQFFGPGTRLTVL.

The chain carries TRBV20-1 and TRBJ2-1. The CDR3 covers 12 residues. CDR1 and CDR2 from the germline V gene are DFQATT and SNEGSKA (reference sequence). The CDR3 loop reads CSARDLDNEQFF.

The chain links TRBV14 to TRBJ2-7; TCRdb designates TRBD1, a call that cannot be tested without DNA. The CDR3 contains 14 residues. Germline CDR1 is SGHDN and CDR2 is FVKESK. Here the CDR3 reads CASSQVSFSGEQYF.

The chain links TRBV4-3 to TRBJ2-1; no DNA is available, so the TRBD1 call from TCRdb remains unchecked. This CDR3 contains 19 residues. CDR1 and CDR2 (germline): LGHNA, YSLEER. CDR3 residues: CASSPVVGVAAPPYNEQFF.

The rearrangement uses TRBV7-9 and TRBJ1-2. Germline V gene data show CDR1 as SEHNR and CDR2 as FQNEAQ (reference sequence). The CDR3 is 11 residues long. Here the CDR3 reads CASSLNYGYTF.

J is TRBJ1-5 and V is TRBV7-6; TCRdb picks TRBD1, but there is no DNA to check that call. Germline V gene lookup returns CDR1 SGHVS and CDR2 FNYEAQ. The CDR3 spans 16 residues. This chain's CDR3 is CASSCLRDRGNQPQHF.

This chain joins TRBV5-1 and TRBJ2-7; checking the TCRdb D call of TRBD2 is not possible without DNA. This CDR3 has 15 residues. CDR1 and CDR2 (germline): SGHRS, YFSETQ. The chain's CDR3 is CASSLESRGSYEQYF.

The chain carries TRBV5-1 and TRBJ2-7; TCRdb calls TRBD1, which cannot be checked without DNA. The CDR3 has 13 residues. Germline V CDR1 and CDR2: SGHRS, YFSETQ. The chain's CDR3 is CASRQELYYEQYF.

CDR3 residues: CSARTSPDEQYF. The chain is built from TRBV20-1 and TRBJ2-7. CDR1 and CDR2 (germline): DFQATT, SNEGSKA (reference sequence). The CDR3 is 12 residues long.

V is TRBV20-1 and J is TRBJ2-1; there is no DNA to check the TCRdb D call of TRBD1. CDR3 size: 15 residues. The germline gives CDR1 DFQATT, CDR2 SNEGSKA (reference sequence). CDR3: CSARAVRGWGNEQFF.

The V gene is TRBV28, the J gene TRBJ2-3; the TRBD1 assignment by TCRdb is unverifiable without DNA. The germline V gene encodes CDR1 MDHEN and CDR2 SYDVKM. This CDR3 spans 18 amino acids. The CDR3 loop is CASSLRRDRTWVTDTQYF.

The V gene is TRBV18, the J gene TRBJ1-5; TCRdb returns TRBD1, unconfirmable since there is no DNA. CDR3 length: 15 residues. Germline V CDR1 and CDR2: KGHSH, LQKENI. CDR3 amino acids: CASSPGTGSNQPQHF.

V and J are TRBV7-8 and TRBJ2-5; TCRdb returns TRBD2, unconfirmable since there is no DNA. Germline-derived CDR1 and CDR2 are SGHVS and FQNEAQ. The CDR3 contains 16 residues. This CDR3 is CASSALAGLQIGTQYF.

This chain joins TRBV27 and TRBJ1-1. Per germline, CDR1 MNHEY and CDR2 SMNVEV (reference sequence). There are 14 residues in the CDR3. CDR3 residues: CASAGDSSNTEAFF.

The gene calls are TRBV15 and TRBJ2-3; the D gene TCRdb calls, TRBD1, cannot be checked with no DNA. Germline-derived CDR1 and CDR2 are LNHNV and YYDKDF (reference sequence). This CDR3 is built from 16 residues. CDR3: CATSRDRQGSTDTQYF. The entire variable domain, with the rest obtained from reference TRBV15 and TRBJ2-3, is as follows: DAMVIQNPRYQVTQFGKPVTLSCSQTLNHNVMYWYQQKSSQAPKLLFHYYDKDFNNEADTPDNFQSRRPNTSFCFLDIRSPGLGDTAMYLCATSRDRQGSTDTQYFGPGTRLTVL.

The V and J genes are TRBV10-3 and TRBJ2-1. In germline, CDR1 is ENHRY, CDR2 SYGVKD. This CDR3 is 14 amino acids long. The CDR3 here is CAISSDKIYNEQFF.

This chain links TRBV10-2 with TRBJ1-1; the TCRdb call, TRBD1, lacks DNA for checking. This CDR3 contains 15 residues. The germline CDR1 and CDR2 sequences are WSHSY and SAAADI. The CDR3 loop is CASSSHRGNNNEAFF.

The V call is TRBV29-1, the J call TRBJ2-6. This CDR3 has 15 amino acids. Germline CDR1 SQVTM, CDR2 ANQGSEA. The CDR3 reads CSVVFIRSGANVLTF.

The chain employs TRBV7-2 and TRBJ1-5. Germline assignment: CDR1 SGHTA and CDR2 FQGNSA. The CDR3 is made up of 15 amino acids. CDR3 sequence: CASSFLHLSNQPQHF.

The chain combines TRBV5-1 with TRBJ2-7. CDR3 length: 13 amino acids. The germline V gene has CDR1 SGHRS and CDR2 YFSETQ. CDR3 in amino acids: CASSLTADYEQYF.